This T cell receptor beta chain derives from a study of blood T cell repertoires in COVID-19. Study in general: Spain, Italy and the United States supplied samples that represented acute and convalescent COVID-19. In each case, the material was cDNA or gDNA derived from T cells, B-cell-depleted T cells, or PBMCs.

Some clones are missing from TCRdb's copy, which holds only in-frame ones; the method was immunoSEQ multiplex PCR. The table records 130,000 or so clones, over 80% of them present only once. Trimming left V 7 bases short and J 8 bases short, with 15 bases between. The CDR3 loop spans 13 amino acids. This clone was recorded only once. The sequence was obtained from a man aged 25 to 40 who had recovered from COVID-19. The material sequenced was PBMCs or T cells enriched from blood (not recorded which). The chain links TRBV12-3 or TRBV12-4 to TRBJ2-1, with D maybe TRBD2 (5 bases). In DNA, the CDR3 is TGTGCCAGCACCACTAGTAGTAGAGATGAGCAGTTCTTC. Encoded protein: CASTTSSRDEQFF.